The 8 T cell receptor beta chains listed next were all sequenced from one sample in a study of T cells in localized non-small cell lung cancer. Only in-frame clones appear in the TCRdb table, and some are missing; sequencing was by immunoSEQ multiplex PCR. The table has about 36,000 clones, roughly nine tenths seen once; the top ten hold roughly 7.2%. Sample: peripheral blood, taken before any cancer treatment. These receptor sequences come from a woman aged 40-70 years with stage I lung adenocarcinoma.

The genes are TRBV10-1 and TRBJ1-4; D gene uncertain. There are 13 residues in the CDR3. V dropped 8 bases and J dropped 4 bases, with 11 bases sitting between them. Germline values: CDR1 WNHNN, CDR2 SYGVQD (reference sequence). DNA of the CDR3: TGCGCCAGCTCCCCGGCCGGTAATGAAAAACTGTTTTTT. It yields the protein CASSPAGNEKLFF.

V and J are TRBV5-6 and TRBJ1-5; D unclear. Germline CDR1 SGHDT, CDR2 YYEEEE. Trimming cost V 4 bases and J 10 bases, with 18 bases left between them. The CDR3 runs to 14 residues. The chain's CDR3 is CASSARTQPLPQHF. The CDR3 DNA reads as TGTGCCAGCAGCGCGAGGACGCAACCTCTCCCCCAGCATTTT.

This chain links TRBV4-3 with TRBJ1-1; 9 bases agree with TRBD1. This CDR3 spans 15 amino acids. Germline V lookup: CDR1 LGHNA, CDR2 YSLEER. J was trimmed by 5 bases and V by 0 bases; bases with no gene match: 4. The CDR3 bases are TGCGCCAGCAGCCAAGACCGACAGGGGGTTACTGAAGCTTTCTTT. Translated, it gives CASSQDRQGVTEAFF.

This chain connects TRBV5-1 to TRBJ1-2; 11 bases align to TRBD1. Germline values: CDR1 SGHRS, CDR2 YFSETQ. V lost 0 bases, J lost 6 bases, and 1 base stayed unmatched. This CDR3 has 14 residues. The CDR3 bases are TGCGCCAGCAGCTTGGGGACAGGGGGCAATGGCTACACCTTC. Amino acid sequence: CASSLGTGGNGYTF. Full variable domain (missing parts from reference TRBV5-1 and TRBJ1-2): KAGVTQTPRYLIKTRGQQVTLSCSPISGHRSVSWYQQTPGQGLQFLFEYFSETQRNKGNFPGRFSGRQFSNSRSEMNVSTLELGDSALYLCASSLGTGGNGYTFGSGTRLTVV.

The chain has TRBV27 and TRBJ1-1, with 10 nucleotides matching TRBD1. V lost 6 bases, J lost 4 bases, and 5 bases stayed unmatched. The CDR3 contains 14 residues. Germline CDR1 MNHEY, CDR2 SMNVEV (reference sequence). The CDR3 bases are TGTGCCAGCAGGGACAGGGGGACGGTCACTGAAGCTTTCTTT. This encodes CASRDRGTVTEAFF.

This sequence joins TRBV4-1 and TRBJ1-5; tentatively, D is TRBD1 (5 bases). Germline V gene sequence: CDR1 MGHRA, CDR2 YSYEKL. The CDR3 is 14 amino acids. V was clipped by 6 bases and J by 3 bases, with 12 bases between them. CDR3 sequence: CASRPTGSNQPQHF. DNA for the CDR3: TGCGCCAGCAGACCTACAGGTTCCAATCAGCCCCAGCATTTT.

This chain uses TRBV5-1 with TRBJ1-1; D is undetermined. The V gene lost 1 base and the J gene lost 1 base, with 5 bases spanning the gap. CDR1 and CDR2 (germline): SGHRS, YFSETQ. This CDR3 spans 13 amino acids. As DNA, the CDR3 is TGCGCCAGCAGCTTGTCCCAGAACACTGAAGCTTTCTTT. Translating gives CASSLSQNTEAFF.

The J gene is TRBJ1-2, the V gene TRBV2, with TRBD1 matching over 7 bases. The CDR3 is 15 amino acids. Germline values: CDR1 SNHLY, CDR2 FYNNEI. J gave up 4 bases and V 2 bases, and 7 bases lay outside the gene matches. CDR3 DNA sequence: TGTGCCAGCAGTGAATTGAGACAGGGTACCTATGGCTACACCTTC. It translates to CASSELRQGTYGYTF.